Described below is a single T cell receptor (beta chain) sequence and its context. V lost 4 bases to trimming and J lost 2 bases, with 10 bases between them. Per the germline V gene, CDR1 is KGHDR and CDR2 is SFDVKD. The CDR3 runs to 14 residues. This record comes from a study of T-cell reconstitution after alpha-beta-depleted transplantation in children. Preparation of the TCRbeta library involved a method that used unique molecular identifiers. MiXCR, run by TCRdb on the PCR reads, gives a single entry per CDR3 protein. The sample comprises some 340,000 distinct CDR3 sequences, under 13% of which are singletons, and around 2.4% rests with the top ten.

The sequence was collected from a human donor who donated a stem cell graft to a child with acute lymphoblastic leukemia. The chain recombines TRBV24-1 with TRBJ1-2; D possibly corresponds to TRBD1 (5 bases). Specimen: PBMCs from the stem cell graft donor, collected from the stem cell graft. In nucleotides, the CDR3 is TGTGCCACCAGTGAGTCGGGACGGAACTATGGCTACACCTTC. Its translation: CATSESGRNYGYTF.